The rows below give T cell receptor beta chains drawn from one sample of a study of radiotherapy plus CTLA-4 blockade in lung cancer. Assay: immunoSEQ multiplex PCR; the TCRdb copy retains only in-frame clones and omits some. This table has roughly 98,000 clones, 82% appearing once. The sequencing here drew on peripheral blood, taken from a patient treated with radiotherapy plus ipilimumab. The receptors originated from a human donor with non-small cell lung cancer who had a partial response to radiotherapy plus ipilimumab. Each CDR3 is given with its conserved first and last residue. A D gene is named only where the DNA matches it firmly. Clone sizes are given selectively: once, few, many, or a class where the clone is expanded.

CDR3nt,CDR3aa,v_gene,d_gene,j_gene,abundance
TGTGCCAGCAGTACACCCCACCCGGGACTAGCGGGAGGAAACACCGGGGAGCTGTTTTTT,CASSTPHPGLAGGNTGELFF,TRBV13,TRBD2,TRBJ2-2,NA
TGCGCCAGCAGCTTGGATCCCGGGACACCTCTAAGTTTCTTT,CASSLDPGTPLSFF,TRBV5-1,NA,TRBJ1-1,NA
TGCGCCAGCAGCGACCCCCAGGGGGGAGAGACCCAGTACTTC,CASSDPQGGETQYF,TRBV5-1,NA,TRBJ2-5,NA
TGTGCCAGCAGCCAGGGACAGGGACCTCAGCCCCAGCATTTT,CASSQGQGPQPQHF,TRBV11-2,TRBD1,TRBJ1-5,NA
TGTGCCAGCAGCTTATCGGGGGATAGCAATCAGCCCCAGCATTTT,CASSLSGDSNQPQHF,TRBV7-2,NA,TRBJ1-5,few
TGCGCCAGCAGCTTGCTCTCTAGCGGGAGCGGTAAAAACATTCAGTACTTC,CASSLLSSGSGKNIQYF,TRBV5-1,TRBD2,TRBJ2-4,NA
TGTGCCAGCAGCTCCGCGGGAGAGACCCAGTACTTC,CASSSAGETQYF,TRBV7-6,NA,TRBJ2-5,NA
TGTGCCAGCAGCCCCCCAGGGGGTTTGCTTAAAGCTTTCTTT,CASSPPGGLLKAFF,TRBV7-2,TRBD1,TRBJ1-1,few
TGTGCCAGTAGTGACTACGGGACTAGCAGCACAGATACGCAGTATTTT,CASSDYGTSSTDTQYF,TRBV19,TRBD2,TRBJ2-3,few
TGCGCCAGCAGCCCTACGGGACAGGACGGCAATGAGCAGTTCTTC,CASSPTGQDGNEQFF,TRBV5-1,TRBD1,TRBJ2-1,NA
TGTGCCAGCTCACCATCTAGCGGGAGCTCCTACGAGCAGTACTTC,CASSPSSGSSYEQYF,TRBV18,TRBD2,TRBJ2-7,NA
TGTGCCAGCAGGCCACAGGGGCGGAGTGAAAAACTGTTTTTT,CASRPQGRSEKLFF,TRBV6-5,TRBD1,TRBJ1-4,NA
TGTGCCAGCAGCGGACAGGATGGGGAGACCCAGTACTTC,CASSGQDGETQYF,TRBV27,TRBD1,TRBJ2-5,NA
TGTGCCTGGACAGGGGCCAGGGAGCTGTTTTTT,CAWTGARELFF,TRBV30,NA,TRBJ2-2,NA
TGTGCCAGCAGCCAGCGGGAGTCGGACACCGGGGAGCTGTTTTTT,CASSQRESDTGELFF,TRBV4-2,TRBD2,TRBJ2-2,once
TGCGCCAGTACAACAGTCGCGGGGAACACTGAAGCTTTCTTT,CASTTVAGNTEAFF,TRBV5-1,NA,TRBJ1-1,NA
TGTGCCAGTATTCCAGGGGGGCTAGCGGGAGAAGGAGAGACCCAGTACTTC,CASIPGGLAGEGETQYF,TRBV5-3,TRBD2,TRBJ2-5,NA
TGCAGCGTGAGAACGGGGAGCTCTGGAAACACCATATATTTT,CSVRTGSSGNTIYF,TRBV29-1,NA,TRBJ1-3,NA
TGTGCCAGCAGTCTGGGGGCTGGGACTGAAGCTTTCTTT,CASSLGAGTEAFF,TRBV2,NA,TRBJ1-1,once
TGTGCCAGTGGCCGGGACAGCTCCTACGAGCAGTACTTC,CASGRDSSYEQYF,TRBV19,TRBD1,TRBJ2-7,NA
TGTGCCAGCAGCCCAATAGCGGGATCGGGTGAAAAACTGTTTTTT,CASSPIAGSGEKLFF,TRBV5-5,NA,TRBJ1-4,NA
TGTGCCACCTCAATCGACAGGAACCTAAATCAGCCCCAGCATTTT,CATSIDRNLNQPQHF,TRBV6-5,NA,TRBJ1-5,NA
TGTGCCAGTAGGGCCCGCACAGATACGCAGTATTTT,CASRARTDTQYF,TRBV19,NA,TRBJ2-3,NA
TGTGCCAGCAGTTACGAGACAGTGAACAATGAGCAGTTCTTC,CASSYETVNNEQFF,TRBV6-5,NA,TRBJ2-1,few
TGTGCCAGCAGCTTGACTAGCGGGATAGATACGCAGTATTTT,CASSLTSGIDTQYF,TRBV7-2,TRBD2,TRBJ2-3,NA
TGTGCCAGCAGCCAAGGGACAGGTTTTCAACAGACCCAGTACTTC,CASSQGTGFQQTQYF,TRBV4-2,TRBD1,TRBJ2-5,few
TGTGCCTGGATGGGCAGCCTAACCTACGAGCAGTACTTC,CAWMGSLTYEQYF,TRBV30,NA,TRBJ2-7,NA
TGCGCCAGCAGTGACAGGGACTCTAGCTCCTACAATGAGCAGTTCTTC,CASSDRDSSSYNEQFF,TRBV10-1,NA,TRBJ2-1,NA
TGTGCCAGCAGCCGGACAGGGGTCGGAAAAGCTTTCTTT,CASSRTGVGKAFF,TRBV7-9,TRBD1,TRBJ1-1,NA
TGTGCCATCAGCCCCGGGACAGGGTCTAATTCACCCCTCCACTTT,CAISPGTGSNSPLHF,TRBV10-3,TRBD1,TRBJ1-6,NA
TGCGCCAGCAGCTTGGAACGGGGTGATACGCAGTATTTT,CASSLERGDTQYF,TRBV5-1,NA,TRBJ2-3,NA
TGTGCCAGCAGCGGCCGCCAGGGGTGGTGGGGCTACACCTTC,CASSGRQGWWGYTF,TRBV5-8,NA,TRBJ1-2,NA
TGTGCCAGCAGACAGGCGACCTCCTACGAGCAGTACTTC,CASRQATSYEQYF,TRBV28,NA,TRBJ2-7,NA
TGTGCCTGGAGTGTGGACAGGGGCTCAACTAATGAAAAACTGTTTTTT,CAWSVDRGSTNEKLFF,TRBV30,TRBD1,TRBJ1-4,NA
TGTGCCAGCAGTTACTCTGGGGGCGGGAACACTGAAGCTTTCTTT,CASSYSGGGNTEAFF,TRBV6-5,NA,TRBJ1-1,NA
TGCGCCAGCAGCAGCACTAGCGGGTACACCGGGGAGCTGTTTTTT,CASSSTSGYTGELFF,TRBV5-1,TRBD2,TRBJ2-2,NA
TGTGCCACCAGCAGAGATTTACTAGCGGCCTTGAGAGGAGATACGCAGTATTTT,CATSRDLLAALRGDTQYF,TRBV15,TRBD2,TRBJ2-3,NA
TGTGCCAGCAGTGATGGGTCGGGGAGGAATCAGCCCCAGCATTTT,CASSDGSGRNQPQHF,TRBV2,NA,TRBJ1-5,once
TGTGCCAGCAGCATTTCGGGACTAGCGGGAGGAACAGATACGCAGTATTTT,CASSISGLAGGTDTQYF,TRBV5-4,TRBD2,TRBJ2-3,NA
TGTGCCAGCAGCGTAGATAACTTCGTTGAGCAGTACTTC,CASSVDNFVEQYF,TRBV9,NA,TRBJ2-7,many
TGTGCCAGCAGTGAAGCTGGGCCCACCAGAAGAATAAACACTGAAGCTTTCTTT,CASSEAGPTRRINTEAFF,TRBV6-1,NA,TRBJ1-1,NA
TGCGCCAGCAGCTTGGACGGGACAGGGGGTGAAAAACTGTTTTTT,CASSLDGTGGEKLFF,TRBV5-1,TRBD1,TRBJ1-4,NA
TGTGCCAGCAGTGTGGGGCTTAAGAACACCGGGGAGCTGTTTTTT,CASSVGLKNTGELFF,TRBV6-1,NA,TRBJ2-2,NA
TGTGCCAGTAGTCTCCGGGCGGAGCGGGAGGGCCGCAATGAGCAGTTCTTC,CASSLRAEREGRNEQFF,TRBV19,TRBD2,TRBJ2-1,NA
TGTGCCAGCAGCCGGCTCGGTGGGGCTGGGTACGAGCAGTACTTC,CASSRLGGAGYEQYF,TRBV16,NA,TRBJ2-7,NA
TGTGCCAGCTCACCTTCTTCCGGGACTATGCTAACAGATACGCAGTATTTT,CASSPSSGTMLTDTQYF,TRBV18,TRBD2,TRBJ2-3,NA
TGTGCCAGCAGTTTGAGCCTAGCTAACTATGGCTACACCTTC,CASSLSLANYGYTF,TRBV27,NA,TRBJ1-2,NA
TGCGCCAGCAGCCTACAGGGACAGCTCTATGGCTACACCTTC,CASSLQGQLYGYTF,TRBV5-1,TRBD1,TRBJ1-2,NA
TGTGCCAGCAGTTCCAGGACAGGGTGGCAAGCAAGGGAGACCCAGTACTTC,CASSSRTGWQARETQYF,TRBV28,TRBD1,TRBJ2-5,NA
TGTGCCAGCAGCGCAGTGGACAGGGCGTCGGGTACTGAAGCTTTCTTT,CASSAVDRASGTEAFF,TRBV9,TRBD1,TRBJ1-1,NA
TGTGCCAGCAGCTTGGGGACAGCATGGGGCACAGATACGCAGTATTTT,CASSLGTAWGTDTQYF,TRBV7-3,TRBD1,TRBJ2-3,NA
TGTGCCAGCAGCTCACTAGCGGGATACGGATATGAGCAGTTCTTC,CASSSLAGYGYEQFF,TRBV11-2,TRBD2,TRBJ2-1,once
TGTGCCACCAGCAGATCCCAGACTAGCCGACGATACTACAATGAGCAGTTCTTC,CATSRSQTSRRYYNEQFF,TRBV15,TRBD2,TRBJ2-1,NA
TGTGCCAGCTCACCAGGACTAGCGGGAGCCAATGAGCAGTTCTTC,CASSPGLAGANEQFF,TRBV18,TRBD2,TRBJ2-1,NA
TGCGCCAGCAGCCAAGATGGCAGGGCCGCGTTTGAAGAGCAGTACTTC,CASSQDGRAAFEEQYF,TRBV4-1,NA,TRBJ2-7,NA
TGCGCCAGCAGCGACAAGAACACTGAAGCTTTCTTT,CASSDKNTEAFF,TRBV5-1,NA,TRBJ1-1,NA
TGCGCCAGCAGCTTGGGACAGGTAACAGATACGCAGTATTTT,CASSLGQVTDTQYF,TRBV5-1,NA,TRBJ2-3,once